Below are 10 T cell receptor beta chains sequenced from a single sample in a study of shared clonotypes between healthy human individuals (dated by TCRdb to 2020 to 2022). Library method: the immunoSEQ multiplex PCR assay. The source is immuneACCESS, and TCRdb retained only in-frame sequences with V and J called. Part of the clones is not carried over; for the studies checked, unresolved V genes explain less than half of this, and the remainder is unexplained. The sample table records around 2.1 million clones; about 92% of these occur just once. Around 1.7% of the sample is held by the ten biggest clonotypes. CD8 naive samples consisted of CD45RO-negative cells that were positively selected for CCR7, yielding a CD45RA+CCR7+ population without TemRA cells. Sequenced material: naive CD8+ T cells from PBMCs. The label giving this sample's cell subset or site can be read as: CD45RA+CCR7+. These receptors came from a man aged 18 to 29 in good health. Some clones in this sample may be carry-over from other donors' samples.

This chain connects TRBV7-2 to TRBJ2-7; D gene uncertain. Germline V gene sequence: CDR1 SGHTA, CDR2 FQGNSA. Trimming cost V 4 bases and J 3 bases, with 13 bases left between them. This CDR3 has 14 residues. The CDR3 nucleotides are TGTGCCAGCAGCTCGAATGGCCCGGACTACGAGCAGTACTTC. Protein: CASSSNGPDYEQYF.

CDR3 amino acids: CASHGGQALHF. CDR3 bases: TGTGCCAGCCACGGGGGGCAGGCCCTCCACTTT. The chain recombines TRBV25-1 with TRBJ1-6, with D maybe TRBD1 (6 bases). Trimming removed 8 bases from V and 14 bases from J, with 13 bases in between. Per germline, CDR1 MGHDK and CDR2 SYGVNS. The CDR3 covers 11 residues.

Concerning this clone itself: This specimen includes other DNA sequences encoding the same CDR3. The CDR3 spells CASSNTGELFF. The CDR3 bases are TGTGCCAGCAGTAATACCGGGGAGCTGTTTTTT. This chain connects TRBV9 to TRBJ2-2; D is uncertain. CDR1 and CDR2 (germline): SGDLS, YYNGEE. This CDR3 spans 11 amino acids. Between the trimmed V and J ends, which lost 5 bases and 5 bases, there was a span of 4 bases.

A few counts support this clone. This chain links TRBV9 with TRBJ1-2; possible D gene TRBD1, 6 bases. Germline CDR1 reads SGDLS; CDR2 reads YYNGEE. The CDR3 is 13 residues long. V was shortened by 1 base and J by 4 bases, with 8 bases between the two germline ends. Here the CDR3 reads CASSVRDIYGYTF. The CDR3 DNA reads as TGTGCCAGCAGCGTACGGGACATCTATGGCTACACCTTC.

The J gene is TRBJ2-1, the V gene TRBV14; 10 bases are a match to TRBD2. CDR3 length: 15 residues. V lost 2 bases to trimming and J lost 8 bases; unmatched junction nucleotides: 6. Germline CDR1 reads SGHDN; CDR2 reads FVKESK. CDR3 bases: TGTGCCAGCAGCCAAATGCTAGCGGGAGTGGATGAGCAGTTCTTC. Protein product: CASSQMLAGVDEQFF.

The CDR3 DNA sequence: TGTGCCAGCGGCAAACAGGGGCAGTCAGATACGCAGTATTTT. This encodes CASGKQGQSDTQYF. The chain recombines TRBV7-9 with TRBJ2-3; 7 positions match TRBD1. The CDR3 has 14 residues. Germline V gene lookup returns CDR1 SEHNR and CDR2 FQNEAQ (reference sequence). J lost 4 bases, V lost 8 bases, and 9 bases had no gene match.

The V and J genes are TRBV11-3 and TRBJ2-7; D could derive from TRBD1 or TRBD2 (5 bases each). From germline, CDR1 is SGHNT and CDR2 YENEEA. This CDR3 contains 13 residues. V was shortened by 3 bases and J by 5 bases, with 11 bases between the two germline ends. Written as DNA, the CDR3 is TGTGCCAGCAGCTTGGGCAGGGACCACGAGCAGTACTTC. The encoded protein is CASSLGRDHEQYF. The whole variable domain, remainder taken from reference TRBV11-3 and TRBJ2-7, is EAGVVQSPRYKIIEKKQPVAFWCNPISGHNTLYWYLQNLGQGPELLIRYENEEAVDDSQLPKDRFSAERLKGVDSTLKIQPAELGDSAVYLCASSLGRDHEQYFGPGTRLTVT.

This clone was seen once. The chain employs TRBV4-1 and TRBJ2-2; 11 positions match TRBD2. V shed 5 bases, J shed 6 bases, and the junction held 2 bases outside the gene matches. This CDR3 region has 14 residues. The germline gives CDR1 MGHRA, CDR2 YSYEKL. CDR3 region: CASSWGLAAGELFF. The CDR3 coding sequence is TGCGCCAGCAGCTGGGGACTAGCGGCCGGGGAGCTGTTTTTT.

The chain carries TRBV29-1 and TRBJ2-2; 7 bases agree with TRBD2. Trimming removed 5 bases from V and 2 bases from J; junction bases left unmatched: 2. CDR3 length: 13 amino acids. CDR1 and CDR2 (germline): SQVTM, ANQGSEA. CDR3 sequence (DNA): TGCAGCGTTTGGGAGGGTAACACCGGGGAGCTGTTTTTT. It encodes CSVWEGNTGELFF.

A note on this clone: Other DNA sequences in this sample translate to the same CDR3. The chain couples TRBV27 to TRBJ2-3, with D perhaps matching TRBD1 (6 bases). The CDR3 spans 13 residues. The V end was cut by 2 bases, the J end by 6 bases, with 9 bases between. Germline CDR1 is MNHEY and CDR2 is SMNVEV (reference sequence). CDR3 coding DNA: TGTGCCAGCAGTTTAGTGAGGGGGGATACGCAGTATTTT. Encoded protein: CASSLVRGDTQYF.